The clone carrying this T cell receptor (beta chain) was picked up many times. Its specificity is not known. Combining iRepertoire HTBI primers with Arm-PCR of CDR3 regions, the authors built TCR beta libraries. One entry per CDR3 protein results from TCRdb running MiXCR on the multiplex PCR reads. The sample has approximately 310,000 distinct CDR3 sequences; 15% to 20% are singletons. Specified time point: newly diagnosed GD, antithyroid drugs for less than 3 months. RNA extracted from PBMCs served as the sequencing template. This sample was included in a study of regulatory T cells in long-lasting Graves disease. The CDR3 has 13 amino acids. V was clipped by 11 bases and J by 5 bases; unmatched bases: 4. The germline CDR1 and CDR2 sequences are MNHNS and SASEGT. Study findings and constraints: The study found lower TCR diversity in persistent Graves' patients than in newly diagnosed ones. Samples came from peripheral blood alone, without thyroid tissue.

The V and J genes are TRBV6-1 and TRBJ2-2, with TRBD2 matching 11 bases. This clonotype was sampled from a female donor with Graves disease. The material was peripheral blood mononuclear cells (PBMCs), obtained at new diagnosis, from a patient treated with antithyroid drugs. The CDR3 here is CAGASGRTGELFF. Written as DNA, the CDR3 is TGTGCCGGCGCTAGCGGGAGGACCGGGGAGCTGTTTTTT.